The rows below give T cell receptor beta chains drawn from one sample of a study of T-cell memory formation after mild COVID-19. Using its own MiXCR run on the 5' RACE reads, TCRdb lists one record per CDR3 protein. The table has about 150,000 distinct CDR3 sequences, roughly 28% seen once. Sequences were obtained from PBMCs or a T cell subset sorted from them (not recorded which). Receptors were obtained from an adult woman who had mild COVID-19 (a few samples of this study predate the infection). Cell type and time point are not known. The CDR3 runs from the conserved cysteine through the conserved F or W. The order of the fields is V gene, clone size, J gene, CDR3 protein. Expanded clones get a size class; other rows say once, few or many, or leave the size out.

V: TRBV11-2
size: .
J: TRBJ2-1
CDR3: CASSLERGPYNEQFF

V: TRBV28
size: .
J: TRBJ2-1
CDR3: CASSTGTVGNNEQFF

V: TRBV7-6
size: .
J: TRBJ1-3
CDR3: CASSVATVMSGNTIYF

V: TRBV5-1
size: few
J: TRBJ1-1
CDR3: CASSLEGARTEAFF

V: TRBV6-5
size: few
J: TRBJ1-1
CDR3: CASRPGTSNTEAFF

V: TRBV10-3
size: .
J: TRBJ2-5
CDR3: CAISAGLEETQYF

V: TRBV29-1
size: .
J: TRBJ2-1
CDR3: CSVGEKTYNEQFF

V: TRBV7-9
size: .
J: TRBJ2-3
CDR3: CASSSLRTGVGTDTQYF

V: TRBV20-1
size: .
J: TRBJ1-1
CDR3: CSARAQGYTEAFF

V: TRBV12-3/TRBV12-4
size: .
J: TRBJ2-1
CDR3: CASSTEGQGWWNEQFF

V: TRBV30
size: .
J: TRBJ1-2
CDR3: CAWRPGTANYGYTF

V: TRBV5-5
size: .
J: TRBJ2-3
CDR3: CASSLAAQSSTDTQYF

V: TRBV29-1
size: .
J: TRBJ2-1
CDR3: CSVEVYSSYNEQFF

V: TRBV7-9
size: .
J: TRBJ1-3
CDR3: CASSLAAGTNTIYF

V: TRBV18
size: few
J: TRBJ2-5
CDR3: CASSPPGTSGRGETQYF

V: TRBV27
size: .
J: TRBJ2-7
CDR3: CASSLRGPLVREQYF

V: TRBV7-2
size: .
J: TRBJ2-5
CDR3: CASSRRGKGETQYF

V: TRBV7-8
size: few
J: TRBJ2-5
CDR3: CASSLRAPGQGRETQYF

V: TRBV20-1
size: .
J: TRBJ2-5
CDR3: CSASSPAGLQTQYF

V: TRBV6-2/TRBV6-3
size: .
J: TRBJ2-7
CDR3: CASSYSGLAGPYEQYF

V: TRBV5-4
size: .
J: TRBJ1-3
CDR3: CASSLENTGNTIYF

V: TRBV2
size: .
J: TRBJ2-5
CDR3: CASRGDRQQETQYF

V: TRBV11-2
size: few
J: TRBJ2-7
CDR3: CASRPGQFVEQYF

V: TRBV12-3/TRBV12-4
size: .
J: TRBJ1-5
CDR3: CASSFGEGSNQPQHF

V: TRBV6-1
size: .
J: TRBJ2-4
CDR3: CASSATGSKDIQYF

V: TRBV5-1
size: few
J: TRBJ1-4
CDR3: CASSLDVTNEKLFF

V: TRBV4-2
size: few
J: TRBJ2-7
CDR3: CASSQVEGLAGDEQYF